This is a list of T cell receptor beta chains from one sample in a study of CD8 T cells in Susac syndrome. TCRdb ran MiXCR on the immunoSEQ multiplex PCR reads and lists one entry per CDR3 protein. The sample lists 140,000 to 150,000 distinct CDR3 sequences, around 95% occurring once. Input material: CD4+ T cells from PBMCs. Receptors originate from a human donor with Susac syndrome. Both conserved end residues are part of each CDR3. The D gene is left open where the match is weak. Size is stated for part of the rows, as once, few or many counts, or as a class when the clone is expanded.

j_call v_call d_call clone_size cdr3_aa cdr3_nt
TRBJ1-4 TRBV29-1 NA NA CSVVRAGTNEKLFF TGCAGCGTTGTACGGGCGGGGACTAATGAAAAACTGTTTTTT
TRBJ1-6 TRBV2 NA NA CASRREGASYNSPLHF TGTGCCAGCAGACGAGAAGGGGCCTCCTATAATTCACCCCTCCACTTT
TRBJ2-1 TRBV27 NA NA CATYHASSSYNEQFF TGTGCCACTTACCACGCGTCGAGCTCCTACAATGAGCAGTTCTTC
TRBJ2-1 TRBV28 TRBD2 NA CASSLILAGYNEQFF TGTGCCAGCAGTTTAATTCTAGCGGGCTACAATGAGCAGTTCTTC
TRBJ2-7 TRBV10-3 TRBD2 NA CAIGRAGGGSYEQYF TGTGCCATCGGAAGGGCGGGAGGTGGCTCCTACGAGCAGTACTTC
TRBJ1-4 TRBV6-6 NA once CASWGAGEKLFF TGTGCCAGCTGGGGAGCGGGTGAAAAACTGTTTTTT
TRBJ1-2 TRBV28 NA NA CASSLSPNYGYTF TGTGCCAGCAGTTTGTCCCCTAACTATGGCTACACCTTC
TRBJ2-1 TRBV5-4 NA NA CASSLSQGSYNEQFF TGTGCCAGCAGCCTGTCCCAGGGATCCTACAATGAGCAGTTCTTC
TRBJ2-7 TRBV5-1 NA NA CASSLPPQGDYEQYF TGCGCCAGCAGCTTGCCCCCACAGGGAGATTACGAGCAGTACTTC
TRBJ1-2 TRBV15 NA NA CATSRAVAGPYGYTF TGTGCCACCAGCAGAGCGGTGGCAGGGCCGTATGGCTACACCTTC
TRBJ2-1 TRBV29-1 TRBD2 NA CSVERVGGSFYNEQFF TGCAGCGTTGAGCGGGTGGGCGGGAGTTTTTACAATGAGCAGTTCTTC
TRBJ2-2 TRBV11-3 NA NA CASSPDGYTGELFF TGTGCCAGCAGTCCAGACGGGTACACCGGGGAGCTGTTTTTT
TRBJ1-5 TRBV19 TRBD1 NA CASGTGRQPQHF TGTGCCAGCGGGACAGGGCGACAGCCCCAGCATTTT
TRBJ2-3 TRBV20-1 TRBD1 NA CSAHRQGADTQYF TGCAGTGCACATCGACAGGGGGCAGATACGCAGTATTTT
TRBJ2-1 TRBV7-2 NA NA CASTLMNEQFF TGTGCCAGCACACTTATGAATGAGCAGTTCTTC
TRBJ2-7 TRBV28 NA NA CASLGGFYEQYF TGTGCCAGCCTTGGGGGGTTCTACGAGCAGTACTTC
TRBJ1-3 TRBV3-1 NA NA CASSQERQANGNTIYF TGTGCCAGCAGCCAAGAGCGACAGGCTAATGGAAACACCATATATTTT
TRBJ2-1 TRBV1 NA once CTSSIPGQSYNEQFF TGCACCAGCAGCATCCCGGGACAGTCCTACAATGAGCAGTTCTTC
TRBJ2-3 TRBV24-1 TRBD2 NA CATSDTGLADTQYF TGTGCCACCAGTGACACCGGACTAGCAGATACGCAGTATTTT
TRBJ1-5 TRBV18 TRBD1 NA CASSPVGQGGQPQHF TGTGCCAGCTCACCCGTAGGACAGGGAGGCCAGCCCCAGCATTTT
TRBJ1-6 TRBV3-1 NA once CASSQDGGLGSPLHF TGTGCCAGCAGCCAAGATGGGGGGTTGGGTTCACCCCTCCACTTT
TRBJ2-1 TRBV29-1 TRBD2 NA CSVPTSGGPISYNEQFF TGCAGCGTTCCAACTAGCGGGGGGCCTATCTCCTACAATGAGCAGTTCTTC
TRBJ2-1 TRBV7-9 NA NA CASSHETGLRFF TGTGCCAGCAGCCACGAGACAGGCCTTAGGTTCTTC
TRBJ1-5 TRBV29-1 NA NA CSVEDSPYQPQHF TGCAGCGTTGAGGACAGCCCTTATCAGCCCCAGCATTTT
TRBJ1-2 TRBV6-5 NA NA CASSYGARETNYGYTF TGTGCCAGCAGTTACGGGGCGAGAGAGACTAACTATGGCTACACCTTC
TRBJ1-5 TRBV4-1 NA NA CASSQGVYNQPQHF TGCGCCAGCAGCCAAGGGGTTTACAATCAGCCCCAGCATTTT
TRBJ1-2 TRBV10-3 NA NA CAISVDGVNGYTF TGTGCCATCAGTGTGGACGGAGTTAATGGCTACACCTTC